Listed here are 31 T cell receptor beta chains from one sample, sequenced in a study of tumor and adjacent non-tumor tissue in lung cancer. RNA was extracted from bulk tissue without any cell sorting. Distant lung tissue was collected more than 3 cm away from the tumor edge. TCRbeta libraries were built with three rounds of nested PCR, modified from ARM-PCR. TCRdb reprocessed the multiplex PCR reads with MiXCR, giving one entry per CDR3 protein. The sample holds 35,000 to 50,000 distinct CDR3 sequences, roughly 60% seen once. Sequenced: distant non-tumor lung tissue. These receptors were taken from a man aged 45 to 65 with non-small cell lung cancer.

This clonotype has at least ten counts. The rearrangement joins TRBV24-1 to TRBJ2-2; no clear D. The V gene lost 9 bases and the J gene lost 1 base, with 5 bases spanning the gap. CDR1 is KGHDR and CDR2 is SFDVKD in the germline V gene. CDR3 size: 12 residues. The chain's CDR3 is CATSGNTGELFF. The CDR3 DNA reads TGTGCCACCTCAGGGAACACCGGGGAGCTGTTTTTT.

On this clonotype itself: A much larger clone sits a single nucleotide away, making a read error possible. This chain joins TRBV5-1 and TRBJ2-3; 9 bases line up with TRBD1. CDR3 size: 15 residues. Per the germline V gene, CDR1 is SGHRS and CDR2 is YFSETQ. The CDR3 DNA sequence: TGCGCCAGCAGCCACGGACAGGGGAGGGCAGATATGCAGTATTTT. Its translation is CASSHGQGRADMQYF.

As regards this clonotype: One end of the junction does not line up with germline, which may come from a read error. The chain links TRBV29-1 to TRBJ2-3, with D perhaps TRBD2 (5 bases). Germline loops: CDR1 SQVTM, CDR2 ANQGSEA. CDR3 length equals 12 residues. This CDR3 reads CSATLSTDTQYF. Written as DNA, the CDR3 is TGTAGCGCCACACTTAGCACAGATACGCAGTATTTT.

On this clonotype itself: The CDR3 carries no conserved terminal phenylalanine or tryptophan, so it likely arises from a read error. This chain joins TRBV29-1 and TRBJ1-2; the D is unclear. Germline V lookup: CDR1 SQVTM, CDR2 ANQGSEA. The CDR3 is 14 amino acids. DNA for the CDR3: TGCAGTGTTGAAGTAGATACCCTTGACTATGGCTACACCTAC. Protein sequence: CSVEVDTLDYGYTY.

Remarks on this clonotype: A single base separates this from a much larger clone, so it may be a read error. The rearrangement links TRBV10-2 to TRBJ2-2; D not certain. Germline assignment: CDR1 WSHSY and CDR2 SAAADI. The CDR3 runs to 11 residues. The CDR3 bases are TGCGTCAGCCTGGAAGCCGGGGAGCTGTTTTTT. This encodes CVSLEAGELFF.

Points on this clonotype: One end of the junction is discordant with germline, which a read error may explain. The rearrangement links TRBV7-9 to TRBJ2-6, with TRBD1 as a possible D gene (6 bases). Per germline, CDR1 SEHNR and CDR2 FQNEAQ (reference sequence). The length of the CDR3 is 15 residues. DNA for the CDR3: TGTTCCAGCAGTCCTCTCGAGGCAGGGGCCATCGTCCTGACTTTC. Its protein is CSSSPLEAGAIVLTF.

Comments on this clonotype: A much larger clone sits a single nucleotide away, making a read error possible. The chain combines TRBV2 with TRBJ1-6, with D maybe TRBD1 (6 bases). The germline V gene has CDR1 SNHLY and CDR2 FYNNEI. The length of the CDR3 is 13 residues. The CDR3 is CATIQGQDSRLHF. The CDR3 bases are TGTGCCACGATTCAGGGGCAGGATTCACGCCTCCACTTT.

The chain couples TRBV24-1 to TRBJ1-1, with D hard to call. In germline, CDR1 is KGHDR, CDR2 SFDVKD. V gave up 7 bases and J gave up 3 bases, with 17 bases separating them. The CDR3 sequence is 15 residues long. CDR3 DNA: TGTGCCACCAGAGATCCCCGGGCCTCTTACACTGAAGCTTTCTTT. Protein: CATRDPRASYTEAFF.

About this clonotype itself: It is likely a read error, because the conserved phenylalanine at the end of the CDR3 is missing. The chain employs TRBV4-2 and TRBJ2-7, with D possibly called TRBD1 or TRBD2 (5 bases each). The CDR3 runs to 14 residues. Germline V gene sequence: CDR1 LGHNA, CDR2 YNFKEQ. The CDR3 bases are TGTGCTAGCAGCAATCGGGACCCTCCCTACGAGCAGTACTTA. It yields the protein CASSNRDPPYEQYL.

Of note for this clonotype: An end of the junction differs from the germline gene, which may be a read error. The CDR3, as DNA: TGTGCCTGCAGCAAATCAGAGACTGGGGCCAACGTCCTGACTTTC. It encodes CACSKSETGANVLTF. This sequence joins TRBV14 and TRBJ2-6; D call uncertain. The CDR3 is 15 amino acids. Germline values: CDR1 SGHDN, CDR2 FVKESK.

Notes on this clonotype: A much bigger clone sits one base away, suggesting this may be a read error. The chain joins TRBV12-3 or TRBV12-4 to TRBJ2-1; no clear D. This CDR3 has 13 amino acids. This chain's CDR3 is CGSKPGSYNEQFF. The CDR3, as DNA: TGTGGCAGCAAACCGGGTAGCTACAATGAGCAGTTCTTC.

Only one count was recorded for this clonotype. Given the absence of the conserved phenylalanine or tryptophan at the CDR3 end, a read error is likely. V gene TRBV4-2 combines with J gene TRBJ2-7; weak D call: TRBD1 (6 bases). The CDR3 consists of 13 residues. V lost 5 bases and J 4 bases, leaving 12 bases between the germline ends. Germline-derived CDR1 and CDR2 are LGHNA and YNFKEQ. CDR3 sequence (DNA): TGTGCCAGCAGCTGGGGGCAAGCATACGAGCAGTACCTC. It encodes CASSWGQAYEQYL.

The gene calls are TRBV6-1 and TRBJ1-2; perhaps TRBD1 as D (6 bases). V was cut by 2 bases and J by 7 bases, with 20 bases left in between. The CDR3 is made up of 16 amino acids. Germline loops: CDR1 MNHNS, CDR2 SASEGT. The CDR3 region is CASSESLLTGESGYTF. The DNA of the CDR3 is TGTGCCAGCAGTGAAAGCCTCCTGACAGGCGAGAGTGGCTACACCTTC.

The sample holds many counts of this clonotype. This sequence joins TRBV14 and TRBJ2-7, with D perhaps matching TRBD1 or TRBD2 (6 bases each). CDR3 length equals 13 residues. Trimming took off 4 bases at V and 6 bases at J, with 13 bases between the two ends. Germline CDR1 is SGHDN and CDR2 is FVKESK. DNA for the CDR3: TGTGCCAGCAGCCGCATAGGGGGGTCCGAGCAGTACTTC. Translation gives CASSRIGGSEQYF. The full variable domain, in which reference TRBV14 and TRBJ2-7 provide the parts outside the CDR3, is EAGVTQFPSHSVIEKGQTVTLRCDPISGHDNLYWYRRVMGKEIKFLLHFVKESKQDESGMPNNRFLAERTGGTYSTLKVQPAELEDSGVYFCASSRIGGSEQYFGPGTRLTVT.

V gene TRBV4-2 combines with J gene TRBJ2-6, with D possibly TRBD2 on 6 matching bases. V was clipped by 6 bases and J by 3 bases, with 12 bases between them. This CDR3 spans 15 amino acids. CDR1 is LGHNA and CDR2 is YNFKEQ in the germline V gene. CDR3 protein: CASSHAGGGANVLTF. The CDR3, as DNA: TGTGCCAGCAGTCATGCCGGGGGTGGGGCCAACGTCCTGACTTTC.

The V gene is TRBV6-5, the J gene TRBJ1-5, with D perhaps matching TRBD1 (6 bases). The V gene lost 6 bases and the J gene lost 7 bases, with 16 bases spanning the gap. CDR1 is MNHEY and CDR2 is SVGAGI in the germline V gene. The CDR3 spans 14 residues. The CDR3 loop reads CASSRTEGEQPQHF. CDR3 coding DNA: TGTGCCAGCAGCAGGACCGAGGGGGAGCAGCCCCAGCATTTT.

For this clonotype: A much larger clone is a single base away; this may be a read error. The V and J genes are TRBV13 and TRBJ2-7; D possibly uses TRBD1 or TRBD2 (5 bases each). Germline V gene data show CDR1 as PRHDT and CDR2 as FYEKMQ (reference sequence). The length of the CDR3 is 16 residues. The V gene lost 0 bases and the J gene lost 2 bases, with 14 bases spanning the gap. Written as DNA, the CDR3 is TGTGCCAGCAGCTTAGGATGGGGGAGCGATCCCTACGAGCAGTACTTC. The encoded protein is CASSLGWGSDPYEQYF.

This clonotype was picked up a small number of times. The chain uses TRBV29-1 and TRBJ2-5; maybe TRBD1 (7 bases). The CDR3 totals 13 residues. Germline V CDR1 and CDR2: SQVTM, ANQGSEA. Trimming removed 1 base at V and 5 bases at J, with 11 bases between. This CDR3 is CSVEGEDRETQYF. Written as DNA, the CDR3 is TGCAGCGTTGAAGGGGAGGACAGGGAGACCCAGTACTTC.

Comment on this clonotype: Relative to the germline gene, one junction end is altered; a read error may explain this. The chain combines TRBV5-6 with TRBJ2-5; D uncertain. Germline-derived CDR1 and CDR2 are SGHDT and YYEEEE. This CDR3 is built from 15 residues. CDR3 in amino acids: CVSSSQRGAQETQYF. Written as DNA, the CDR3 is TGTGTCAGCAGCTCGCAGAGAGGCGCCCAAGAGACCCAGTACTTC.

The V gene is TRBV30, the J gene TRBJ2-7; the D is unclear. V lost 5 bases and J 6 bases, leaving 17 bases between the germline ends. This CDR3 contains 13 residues. Looked up from germline, CDR1 is GTSNPN and CDR2 is SVGIG (reference sequence). CDR3 coding DNA: TGTGCCTGGGGTCGGAACCTCGAGAGCGAGCAGTACTTC. This sequence encodes CAWGRNLESEQYF.

In this sample, this clonotype turned up many times. The chain is built from TRBV5-4 and TRBJ1-4; D gene ambiguous. The CDR3 spans 13 residues. Germline CDR1 is SGHNT and CDR2 is YYREEE (reference sequence). Trimming took off 4 bases at V and 6 bases at J, with 10 bases between the two ends. Here the CDR3 reads CASSLAGDEKLFF. In nucleotides, the CDR3 is TGTGCCAGCAGCCTCGCAGGAGATGAAAAACTGTTTTTT. Variable domain in full (rest from reference TRBV5-4 and TRBJ1-4): ETGVTQSPTHLIKTRGQQVTLRCSSQSGHNTVSWYQQALGQGPQFIFQYYREEENGRGNFPPRFSGLQFPNYSSELNVNALELDDSALYLCASSLAGDEKLFFGSGTQLSVL.

This clonotype was counted between two and nine times. The V call is TRBV19, the J call TRBJ1-1, with a tentative D call TRBD1 (6 bases). The CDR3 loop spans 14 amino acids. CDR1 is LNHDA, CDR2 SQIVND, per germline (reference sequence). V lost 3 bases and J lost 0, with 8 bases in between. The CDR3 here is CASSIPGVNTEAFF. DNA for the CDR3: TGTGCCAGTAGTATTCCAGGGGTGAACACTGAAGCTTTCTTT.

Remarks on this clonotype: The junction does not match germline at one end; this may be a read error. The rearrangement joins TRBV29-1 to TRBJ2-6; weak D call: TRBD1 (5 bases). From germline, CDR1 is SQVTM and CDR2 ANQGSEA. CDR3 length equals 13 residues. The CDR3 nucleotides are TGCAGCGTGGGGATGCCTGGGGCCAACGTTCTGACTTTC. Encoded protein: CSVGMPGANVLTF.

Regarding this clonotype: This may stem from a read error, because a much larger clone lies one nucleotide away. Here the CDR3 DNA reads TGCGCCAGTCAGTACGTGGGGAAGACCCAGTACTTC. This sequence encodes CASQYVGKTQYF. This chain connects TRBV5-1 to TRBJ2-5, with D uncertain. With 8 bases removed from V and 6 bases from J, the gap between germline ends came to 14 bases. Germline V gene sequence: CDR1 SGHRS, CDR2 YFSETQ. This CDR3 region has 12 residues.

Remarks on this clonotype: This CDR3 fails to terminate in the conserved phenylalanine or tryptophan, so it likely reflects a read error. The chain combines TRBV24-1 with TRBJ2-7; D not resolved. The CDR3 has 12 amino acids. Per the germline V gene, CDR1 is KGHDR and CDR2 is SFDVKD. The CDR3 is CVTSPGSYEQYS. The CDR3 DNA reads TGTGTCACCAGTCCAGGCTCCTACGAGCAGTACTCC.

There are many counts of this clonotype. The rearrangement links TRBV7-9 to TRBJ2-4; the D is unclear. Between the trimmed V and J ends, which lost 4 bases and 0 bases, there was a span of 16 bases. Germline V gene data show CDR1 as SEHNR and CDR2 as FQNEAQ (reference sequence). This CDR3 spans 17 amino acids. The DNA of the CDR3 is TGTGCCAGCAGCTCGCTAAGCCCCCAAGCAGCCAAAAACATTCAGTACTTC. It specifies CASSSLSPQAAKNIQYF.

The chain has TRBV20-1 and TRBJ2-1, with D possibly being TRBD1 (5 bases). From germline, CDR1 is DFQATT and CDR2 SNEGSKA (reference sequence). Trimming cost V 5 bases and J 8 bases, with 16 bases left between them. The CDR3 length is 13 residues. The CDR3 reads CSAYPNGHDEQFF. The CDR3 DNA reads as TGCAGTGCTTATCCTAACGGACACGATGAGCAGTTCTTC.

Remarks on this clonotype: A junction boundary mismatches the germline segment, possibly from a read error. The chain joins TRBV11-2 to TRBJ2-3, with D tentatively TRBD1 (5 bases). From germline, CDR1 is SGHAT and CDR2 FQNNGV. This CDR3 contains 14 residues. The CDR3 DNA reads as TGTGCCAACAACAAGATCCAGGGTTCAGATATGCAGTATTTT. The encoded protein is CANNKIQGSDMQYF.

The chain links TRBV5-1 to TRBJ2-3; D is perhaps TRBD1 (6 bases). The assigned J gene may be wrong: the sequence end matches TRBJ1-5 better. The CDR3 contains 14 residues. Germline V gives CDR1 SGHRS, CDR2 YFSETQ. DNA for the CDR3: TGCGCCAGCAGCTTGGCCAACAGGGCTGATACGCAGCATTTT. Amino acids: CASSLANRADTQHF.

The V gene is TRBV6-6, the J gene TRBJ1-4, with D unclear. The CDR3 sequence is 15 residues long. CDR1 MNHNY and CDR2 SVGAGI come from the germline V gene (reference sequence). The germline V and J ends were trimmed by 5 bases and 13 bases, with 23 bases remaining between them. The CDR3 nucleotides read TGTGCCAGCAGTCTCCCAGAGCCTGGAAGTGAAGGACTGTTTTTT. This codes for CASSLPEPGSEGLFF.

In the case of this clonotype: One junction end disagrees with the germline gene, perhaps due to a read error. J is TRBJ1-4 and V is TRBV6-6; no firm D call. The CDR3 runs to 13 residues. Germline-derived CDR1 and CDR2 are MNHNY and SVGAGI (reference sequence). Here the CDR3 reads CTSSRRLDEKLFF. CDR3 sequence (DNA): TGTACCAGCAGTCGAAGGTTGGATGAAAAACTGTTTTTT.